The 8 T cell receptor beta chains listed next were all sequenced from one sample in a study of early T cells in non-severe SARS-CoV-2 infection. TCRdb re-called the 5' RACE reads with MiXCR, one entry per CDR3 protein. The sample has about 110,000 distinct CDR3 sequences; 11% are singletons. Sample: whole blood. The source of these receptors is an adult who was a healthcare worker with PCR-confirmed SARS-CoV-2 infection or an uninfected control (not recorded which).

This clonotype was recorded at least ten times. This chain uses TRBV20-1 with TRBJ2-7; TRBD2 matches at 8 bases. The V gene end was trimmed by 0 bases and the J gene end by 4 bases; junction bases not matched to a gene: 2. CDR1 is DFQATT, CDR2 SNEGSKA, per germline (reference sequence). CDR3 length: 13 residues. CDR3 sequence reads: CSARESGRYEQYF. CDR3 nucleotide sequence: TGCAGTGCTAGAGAAAGCGGGAGATACGAGCAGTACTTC.

This clonotype has at least ten counts. V gene TRBV6-2 or TRBV6-3 combines with J gene TRBJ2-1; D uncertain. The CDR3 runs 16 residues. Germline V gene sequence: CDR1 MNHEY, CDR2 SVGEGT. The ends were cut back, 1 base at V and 0 bases at J, with 10 bases in the middle. DNA of the CDR3: TGTGCCAGCAGTTACTACTACCTCAGCTCCTACAATGAGCAGTTCTTC. Protein: CASSYYYLSSYNEQFF.

As concerns this clonotype: A single base separates this from a much larger clone, so it may be a read error. This sequence joins TRBV11-3 and TRBJ2-3; no clear D. Germline loops: CDR1 SGHNT, CDR2 YENEEA. This CDR3 region has 13 residues. The ends were cut back, 4 bases at V and 4 bases at J, with 9 bases in the middle. In DNA form, the CDR3 reads TGTGCCAGCAGCTACCTAAGATCAGATACGCAGTATTTT. Translating gives CASSYLRSDTQYF.

This clonotype occurred once. The chain couples TRBV6-2 or TRBV6-3 to TRBJ2-5, with TRBD2 identical over 7 bases. Germline CDR1 MNHEY, CDR2 SVGEGT. The CDR3 sequence is 15 residues long. In DNA form, the CDR3 reads TGTGTCACCACACGGGCAGCGGGACTTACGGAGACCCAGTACTTC. It is translated as CVTTRAAGLTETQYF.

This clonotype was recorded many times. In DNA, the CDR3 is TGTGCCAGCAGTTCATCCCACGGGGGGCTGGAGACCCAGTACTTC. Encoded protein: CASSSSHGGLETQYF. The chain is built from TRBV27 and TRBJ2-5; maybe TRBD2 (7 bases). Germline V CDR1 and CDR2: MNHEY, SMNVEV (reference sequence). The CDR3 is 15 amino acids. V lost 4 bases, J lost 5 bases, and 17 bases lay in between.

This clonotype has more than one count but fewer than ten. This rearrangement joins TRBV5-1 to TRBJ1-3; no firm D call. The V gene's germline CDR1 is SGHRS and CDR2 YFSETQ. The CDR3 is made up of 15 amino acids. The V gene lost 2 bases and the J gene lost 2 bases, with 11 bases spanning the gap. DNA for the CDR3: TGCGCCAGCAGCTTTACGGGGAAAGCTGGAAACACCATATATTTT. Amino acids: CASSFTGKAGNTIYF.

The table lists this clonotype with a few counts. The chain is built from TRBV18 and TRBJ2-7; D possibly corresponds to TRBD2 (6 bases). The germline V and J ends were trimmed by 3 bases and 6 bases, with 12 bases remaining between them. Germline V gene lookup returns CDR1 KGHSH and CDR2 LQKENI. The CDR3 has 13 residues. The CDR3 spells CASSPAGSSEQYF. The CDR3 coding sequence is TGTGCCAGCTCACCTGCGGGATCATCCGAGCAGTACTTC.

This clonotype was detected many times. The gene calls are TRBV10-2 and TRBJ1-2; D gene uncertain. V lost 2 bases to trimming and J lost 2 bases, with 12 bases between them. Germline assignment: CDR1 WSHSY and CDR2 SAAADI. The CDR3 has 15 residues. Here the CDR3 DNA reads TGCGCCAGCAGTGAGGGAGGACTTGGGAACTATGGCTACACCTTC. It translates to CASSEGGLGNYGYTF.